This is a list of T cell receptor beta chains from one sample in a study of identical twins. TCRdb used MiXCR to reprocess the 5' RACE reads, holding one entry per CDR3 protein. The sample lists about 210,000 distinct CDR3 sequences, around 10% occurring once. The sample was memory (CD45RO+) T cells sorted from blood. These receptors were taken from a woman aged 18-30 years in good health. The CDR3 runs from the conserved cysteine through the conserved F or W. Only some rows state a clone size, as once, few, many or a class for expanded clones.

cdr3_aa cdr3_length clone_size v_call
CASSRRKGLAGATYNEQFF 19 . TRBV5-6
CASKSIGYTF 10 . TRBV6-6
CASNNGGLVSPNEQFF 16 few TRBV6-1
CASSPITGTEAFF 13 . TRBV18
CARRAEGASGETQYF 15 few TRBV2
CASSGRGYEQYF 12 . TRBV2
CASSLRQSGGQYF 13 few TRBV7-9
CASSDTPDRGPSQYF 15 . TRBV6-1
CSARGDTYEQYF 12 . TRBV20-1
CASRIYGELFF 11 many TRBV12-3/TRBV12-4